This T cell receptor (beta chain) stems from a study of neurological immune-mediated disorders. Overall study results and limits: Levels of TCR clonal expansion peaked in HTLV-1-associated myelopathy and reached their lowest in multiple sclerosis, under those of healthy controls.

Time point given: technical triplicate 2. Unsorted libraries were generated from 2 million PBMCs held at -80 degrees C. Comments on this clonotype: Its antigen is currently unknown.

This CDR3 region has 15 residues. Germline loops: CDR1 SEHNR, CDR2 FQNEAQ (reference sequence). The trim removed 4 bases at V and 6 bases at J, leaving 9 bases unmatched. By 5'RACE with 10-nucleotide random UMIs, the cDNA was made. Whenever a sequencing run was performed, it yielded over 160 million TCR-beta sequences from 15-18 subjects. TCRdb recomputed calls from the 5' RACE reads with MiXCR, one row per CDR3 protein. This sample has more than 50,000 distinct CDR3 sequences, with 24% found just once. This chain uses TRBV7-9 with TRBJ2-7; TRBD2 matches at 10 bases. The TCR comes from a man in his sixties with HTLV-1-associated myelopathy (HAM/TSP). The sequenced sample consisted of PBMCs. CDR3 protein: CASSSGTSVSREQYF. The CDR3 DNA reads TGTGCCAGCAGCTCCGGGACTAGCGTGTCCCGCGAGCAGTACTTC. Based on the CDR3 plus reference TRBV7-9 and TRBJ2-7, the full variable domain is DTGVSQNPRHKITKRGQNVTFRCDPISEHNRLYWYRQTLGQGPEFLTYFQNEAQLEKSRLLSDRFSAERPKGSFSTLEIQRTEQGDSAMYLCASSSGTSVSREQYFGPGTRLTVT.